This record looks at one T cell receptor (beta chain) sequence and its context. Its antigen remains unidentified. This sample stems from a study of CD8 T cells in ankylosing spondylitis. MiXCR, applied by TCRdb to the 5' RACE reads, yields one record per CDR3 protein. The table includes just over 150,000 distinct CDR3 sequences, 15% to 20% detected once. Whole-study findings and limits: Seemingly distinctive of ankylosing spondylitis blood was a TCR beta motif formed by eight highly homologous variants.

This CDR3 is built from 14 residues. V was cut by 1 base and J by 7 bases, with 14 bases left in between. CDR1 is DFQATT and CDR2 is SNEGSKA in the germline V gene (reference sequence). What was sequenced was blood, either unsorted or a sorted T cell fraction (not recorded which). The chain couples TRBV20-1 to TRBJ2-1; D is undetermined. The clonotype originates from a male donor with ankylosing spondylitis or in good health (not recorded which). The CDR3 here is CSARVREGGNEQFF. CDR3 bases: TGCAGTGCTAGAGTTCGCGAAGGTGGGAATGAGCAGTTCTTC.